These 30 T cell receptor beta chains share one sample of origin, sequenced in a study of circulating and synovial CD4+ cells in juvenile arthritis. Libraries were prepared by immunoSEQ multiplex PCR; TCRdb keeps only in-frame clonotypes and omits some of them. The profile covers some 14,000 clones, with 75% to 90% appearing a single time and roughly 3.6% taken by the ten largest. Sequencing was done on a sample of CD4+ T cells from synovial fluid. The receptors originated from a human patient with juvenile idiopathic arthritis. Some clones in this sample may be carry-over from other donors' samples.

The chain has TRBV28 and TRBJ2-5; 9 nucleotides match TRBD1. Trimming removed 6 bases from V and 6 bases from J; junction bases left unmatched: 11. Per the germline V gene, CDR1 is MDHEN and CDR2 is SYDVKM. This CDR3 region has 15 residues. Here the CDR3 reads CASSKGQGGGKTQYF. In nucleotides, the CDR3 is TGTGCCAGCAGCAAGGGACAGGGTGGAGGAAAGACCCAGTACTTC.

This clone was recorded once. The genes are TRBV2 and TRBJ1-2; unclear D gene. Germline V CDR1 and CDR2: SNHLY, FYNNEI. V shed 4 bases and J shed 8 bases, with 11 bases lying between them. The CDR3 totals 12 residues. CDR3 nucleotide sequence: TGTGCCAGCAGTGGTGACGGGGTAGGCTACACCTTC. Residues: CASSGDGVGYTF.

The CDR3 sequence: CASSSQQGEDGYTF. In DNA, the CDR3 is TGTGCCAGCAGCTCACAACAGGGGGAGGATGGCTACACCTTC. The genes are TRBV7-9 and TRBJ1-2; 8 bases align to TRBD1. The germline gives CDR1 SEHNR, CDR2 FQNEAQ (reference sequence). V lost 4 bases and J lost 6; bases outside the gene matches: 7. The CDR3 length is 14 residues.

In nucleotides, the CDR3 is TGTGCCAGCAGCTTGTACGGTGCGGAGACCCAGTACTTC. Translated: CASSLYGAETQYF. The chain combines TRBV5-4 with TRBJ2-5; D not certain. Trimming removed 1 base at V and 5 bases at J, with 9 bases between. The CDR3 runs 13 residues. Germline V gene sequence: CDR1 SGHNT, CDR2 YYREEE (reference sequence).

A remark on this clone: A read error may produce the germline difference seen at one junction end. This chain connects TRBV2 to TRBJ1-2, with D uncertain. CDR1 is SNHLY, CDR2 FYNNEI, per germline. The CDR3 has 13 residues. CDR3: CASSEGVNYGYTF. CDR3 nucleotides: TGTGCCAGCAGTGAAGGGGTTAACTATGGATACACCTTC.

This sequence joins TRBV4-1 and TRBJ2-7, with D hard to call. V was clipped by 0 bases and J by 2 bases, with 11 bases between them. CDR1 MGHRA and CDR2 YSYEKL come from the germline V gene. There are 15 residues in the CDR3. CDR3 amino acids: CASSQEPEIPYEQYF. The CDR3 bases are TGCGCCAGCAGCCAAGAACCGGAGATCCCCTACGAGCAGTACTTC.

This clone was counted between two and nine times. The V call is TRBV30, the J call TRBJ2-3; 7 nucleotides align to TRBD2. V was clipped by 5 bases and J by 2 bases; unmatched bases: 7. Germline values: CDR1 GTSNPN, CDR2 SVGIG (reference sequence). CDR3 size: 14 residues. The DNA of the CDR3 is TGTGCCTGGGGGGCTAGCGGCACCACAGATACGCAGTATTTT. Amino acids: CAWGASGTTDTQYF.

Here the CDR3 DNA reads TGTGCCAGCAGTGAAGGAGCAGGGGGCCAGCCCCAGCATTTT. Translated: CASSEGAGGQPQHF. The chain carries TRBV2 and TRBJ1-5; TRBD1 agrees at 8 bases. J lost 7 bases, V lost 1 base, and 3 bases had no gene match. The germline CDR1 and CDR2 sequences are SNHLY and FYNNEI. The CDR3 is made up of 14 amino acids.

This clone was picked up one time. The rearrangement links TRBV29-1 to TRBJ1-5; TRBD1 matches 7 bases. V shed 6 bases, J shed 0 bases, and the junction held 5 bases outside the gene matches. The CDR3 has 14 residues. Germline CDR1 is SQVTM and CDR2 is ANQGSEA. As DNA, the CDR3 is TGCAGCGTCGGACAGGCTCTTAGCAATCAGCCCCAGCATTTT. Translated, it gives CSVGQALSNQPQHF. Full variable domain (missing parts from reference TRBV29-1 and TRBJ1-5): SAVISQKPSRDICQRGTSLTIQCQVDSQVTMMFWYRQQPGQSLTLIATANQGSEATYESGFVIDKFPISRPNLTFSTLTVSNMSPEDSSIYLCSVGQALSNQPQHFGDGTRLSIL.

The chain combines TRBV4-3 with TRBJ1-1, with 7 bases aligning to TRBD1. With 0 bases clipped from V and 4 bases from J, the junction kept 8 bases outside the gene matches. Germline CDR1 LGHNA, CDR2 YSLEER. This CDR3 has 16 amino acids. CDR3 in amino acids: CASSQDWNRGSTEAFF. The CDR3 DNA reads as TGCGCCAGCAGCCAAGATTGGAACAGGGGATCCACTGAAGCTTTCTTT.

This clone was detected once. J is TRBJ1-1 and V is TRBV7-3; 8 positions agree with TRBD1. The junction had 4 bases not matched to a gene; V was cut back by 5 bases and J by 5 bases. The V gene's germline CDR1 is SGHTA and CDR2 FQGTGA. The CDR3 sequence is 13 residues long. CDR3 DNA: TGTGCCAGCAGCCCTACAGGGGGGACTGAAGCTTTCTTT. Its protein is CASSPTGGTEAFF. The entire variable domain, with the rest obtained from reference TRBV7-3 and TRBJ1-1, is as follows: GAGVSQTPSNKVTEKGKYVELRCDPISGHTALYWYRQSLGQGPEFLIYFQGTGAADDSGLPNDRFFAVRPEGSVSTLKIQRTERGDSAVYLCASSPTGGTEAFFGQGTRLTVV.

The J gene is TRBJ2-1, the V gene TRBV19, with TRBD2 as a possible D gene (6 bases). Trimming pared 4 bases from V and 10 bases from J, leaving 20 bases between. Germline V gene sequence: CDR1 LNHDA, CDR2 SQIVND (reference sequence). The CDR3 spans 15 residues. The CDR3: CASSKSPAGLNEQFF. The CDR3 DNA reads TGTGCCAGTAGTAAGTCCCCTGCGGGGTTGAACGAGCAGTTCTTC.

The sample holds a few counts of this clone. V and J are TRBV9 and TRBJ2-1, with D unclear. With 4 bases removed from V and 10 bases from J, the gap between germline ends came to 9 bases. Germline V gene data show CDR1 as SGDLS and CDR2 as YYNGEE. The CDR3 covers 11 residues. The CDR3 DNA follows: TGTGCCAGCAGCCCCGGTGCCGAGCAGTTCTTC. Translated: CASSPGAEQFF.

For this clone: Other DNA variants within this sample encode the same CDR3. The rearrangement joins TRBV2 to TRBJ2-2; 9 bases agree with TRBD2. V was pared by 0 bases and J by 2 bases, with 7 bases of the junction left unmatched. CDR1 is SNHLY, CDR2 FYNNEI, per germline. The CDR3 runs to 18 residues. The CDR3 DNA sequence: TGTGCCAGCAGTGAAGCGATCCTAGCGGGGCCTAACACCGGGGAGCTGTTTTTT. Residues: CASSEAILAGPNTGELFF. The full variable domain, its missing parts supplied by reference TRBV2 and TRBJ2-2, is EPEVTQTPSHQVTQMGQEVILRCVPISNHLYFYWYRQILGQKVEFLVSFYNNEISEKSEIFDDQFSVERPDGSNFTLKIRSTKLEDSAMYFCASSEAILAGPNTGELFFGEGSRLTVL.

The CDR3 bases are TGTGCCAGCAGCGAGGGACTCGGGGGCCAAGAGACCCAGTACTTC. This gives the protein CASSEGLGGQETQYF. The rearrangement joins TRBV9 to TRBJ2-5; tentatively, D is TRBD2 (6 bases). Germline V lookup: CDR1 SGDLS, CDR2 YYNGEE. This CDR3 contains 15 residues. V shed 3 bases and J shed 1 base, with 13 bases lying between them.

This chain joins TRBV4-1 and TRBJ2-1; TRBD1 matches 9 bases. The CDR3 consists of 15 residues. V lost 1 base and J lost 6; bases outside the gene matches: 4. CDR1 is MGHRA and CDR2 is YSYEKL in the germline V gene. The CDR3 sequence is CASSQAGQGFNEQFF. The CDR3 coding sequence is TGCGCCAGCAGCCAAGCGGGACAGGGTTTCAATGAGCAGTTCTTC.

The chain couples TRBV6-4 to TRBJ2-5; 9 nucleotides match TRBD1. The CDR3 is 14 residues long. V shed 6 bases, J shed 5 bases, and the junction held 7 bases outside the gene matches. The germline V gene has CDR1 MRHNA and CDR2 SNTAGT. CDR3 amino acids: CASRGQGGDETQYF. In nucleotides, the CDR3 is TGTGCCAGCAGGGGACAGGGAGGGGACGAGACCCAGTACTTC.

V usage is TRBV6-1 and J usage is TRBJ1-5, with a weak D call TRBD1 (5 bases). The V end was cut by 5 bases, the J end by 4 bases, with 15 bases between. Germline CDR1 and CDR2: MNHNS and SASEGT. CDR3 length equals 15 residues. CDR3 in amino acids: CASSPGLLANQPQHF. The CDR3 DNA follows: TGTGCCAGCAGTCCGGGACTCCTGGCGAATCAGCCCCAGCATTTT.

The chain combines TRBV9 with TRBJ2-7; TRBD1 agrees at 8 bases. This CDR3 is built from 19 residues. V shed 0 bases and J 7 bases; nucleotides not matched to a gene: 21. Germline loops: CDR1 SGDLS, CDR2 YYNGEE. The CDR3: CASSVASGVGTGALGEQYF. The DNA for the CDR3 is TGTGCCAGCAGCGTAGCGTCTGGGGTTGGGACAGGCGCTTTAGGTGAGCAGTACTTC. The full variable domain, completed using reference TRBV9 and TRBJ2-7, is DSGVTQTPKHLITATGQRVTLRCSPRSGDLSVYWYQQSLDQGLQFLIQYYNGEERAKGNILERFSAQQFPDLHSELNLSSLELGDSALYFCASSVASGVGTGALGEQYFGPGTRLTVT.

CDR3 sequence (DNA): TGCGCCAGCAGCCAAGCAGGGGCTGGAAACACCATATATTTT. Translation gives CASSQAGAGNTIYF. The V call is TRBV4-1, the J call TRBJ1-3; D may be TRBD1 (6 bases). The CDR3 length is 14 residues. The ends were cut back, 1 base at V and 2 bases at J, with 6 bases in the middle. Germline lookup yields CDR1 MGHRA and CDR2 YSYEKL.

CDR3 nucleotide sequence: TGTGCCACCAGCCGACTGGGGGGGACACAATCTCACGAGCAGTACTTC. This encodes CATSRLGGTQSHEQYF. This chain uses TRBV15 with TRBJ2-7; perhaps TRBD2 as D (7 bases). The CDR3 loop spans 16 amino acids. The V end lost 5 bases, the J end lost 5 bases, and 22 bases lay between the germline ends. Germline-derived CDR1 and CDR2 are LNHNV and YYDKDF (reference sequence).

V gene TRBV7-8 combines with J gene TRBJ2-7; 11 bases match TRBD2. Germline-derived CDR1 and CDR2 are SGHVS and FQNEAQ. V shed 3 bases and J 6 bases; nucleotides not matched to a gene: 7. This CDR3 has 15 amino acids. CDR3: CASSFRTSGSFEQYF. Written as DNA, the CDR3 is TGTGCCAGCAGCTTTCGTACTAGCGGGAGTTTCGAGCAGTACTTC.

The rearrangement joins TRBV19 to TRBJ2-7; possible D gene TRBD2, 6 bases. The germline CDR1 and CDR2 sequences are LNHDA and SQIVND (reference sequence). This CDR3 contains 15 residues. The V gene lost 5 bases and the J gene lost 4 bases, with 18 bases spanning the gap. The CDR3 DNA reads as TGTGCCAGTAGTTCTACAGGCGGGGTGGGGTACGAGCAGTACTTC. It specifies CASSSTGGVGYEQYF.

The gene calls are TRBV7-2 and TRBJ2-7; the match to TRBD2 covers 12 bases. The germline CDR1 and CDR2 sequences are SGHTA and FQGNSA. V trimming: 5 bases; J trimming: 7 bases; junction bases outside the gene matches: 6. The CDR3 is made up of 14 amino acids. As DNA, the CDR3 is TGTGCCAGCAGCACCGGACTAGCGGGGACGGAGCAGTACTTC. Protein product: CASSTGLAGTEQYF.

The chain employs TRBV5-1 and TRBJ1-4, with D tentatively TRBD1 (6 bases). The CDR3 covers 15 residues. Germline V gene data show CDR1 as SGHRS and CDR2 as YFSETQ. V dropped 0 bases and J dropped 8 bases, with 14 bases sitting between them. The CDR3 region has the DNA TGCGCCAGCAGCTTGGAGGCAGGGGTTGGGGAAAAACTGTTTTTT. Amino acids: CASSLEAGVGEKLFF.

The V gene is TRBV5-1, the J gene TRBJ2-3; TRBD2 matches at 7 bases. Trimming at V came to 0 bases and at J to 2 bases, leaving 6 bases not matched to a gene. CDR3 size: 16 residues. Germline V lookup: CDR1 SGHRS, CDR2 YFSETQ. The DNA of the CDR3 is TGCGCCAGCAGCTTGGTCAGCGGGACTTCCACAGATACGCAGTATTTT. Its translation is CASSLVSGTSTDTQYF.

The rearrangement uses TRBV9 and TRBJ1-2; TRBD1 aligns across 8 bases. This CDR3 has 13 residues. CDR1 is SGDLS, CDR2 YYNGEE, per germline. The trim removed 5 bases at V and 8 bases at J, leaving 8 bases unmatched. The CDR3 DNA reads TGTGCCAGCAGTGAGCAGGGGGCTTGGGGCTACACCTTC. It encodes CASSEQGAWGYTF.

The rearrangement uses TRBV9 and TRBJ1-1, with TRBD1 matching 7 bases. There are 14 residues in the CDR3. V was pared by 4 bases and J by 7 bases, with 10 bases of the junction left unmatched. Looked up from germline, CDR1 is SGDLS and CDR2 is YYNGEE. CDR3 bases: TGTGCCAGCAGCCGGGAAACCGGGACAGTTGAAGCTTTCTTT. This gives the protein CASSRETGTVEAFF.

The genes are TRBV5-6 and TRBJ1-2; tentative D call: TRBD1 (5 bases). The CDR3 runs to 13 residues. V gave up 2 bases and J gave up 6 bases, with 11 bases separating them. Germline CDR1 SGHDT, CDR2 YYEEEE. The CDR3 DNA reads TGTGCCAGCAGCTTCGGGACGGGGGATGGCTACACCTTC. Its translation is CASSFGTGDGYTF. Full variable domain (outside the CDR3, taken from reference TRBV5-6 and TRBJ1-2): DAGVTQSPTHLIKTRGQQVTLRCSPKSGHDTVSWYQQALGQGPQFIFQYYEEEERQRGNFPDRFSGHQFPNYSSELNVNALLLGDSALYLCASSFGTGDGYTFGSGTRLTVV.

In its sample, this clone was seen once. CDR3 coding DNA: TGTGCCTGGAGCGTACAGGGAATTCAGCCCCAGCATTTT. Translation gives CAWSVQGIQPQHF. The chain joins TRBV30 to TRBJ1-5; maybe TRBD1 (6 bases). V dropped 3 bases and J dropped 6 bases, with 12 bases sitting between them. Per germline, CDR1 GTSNPN and CDR2 SVGIG (reference sequence). The CDR3 covers 13 residues.